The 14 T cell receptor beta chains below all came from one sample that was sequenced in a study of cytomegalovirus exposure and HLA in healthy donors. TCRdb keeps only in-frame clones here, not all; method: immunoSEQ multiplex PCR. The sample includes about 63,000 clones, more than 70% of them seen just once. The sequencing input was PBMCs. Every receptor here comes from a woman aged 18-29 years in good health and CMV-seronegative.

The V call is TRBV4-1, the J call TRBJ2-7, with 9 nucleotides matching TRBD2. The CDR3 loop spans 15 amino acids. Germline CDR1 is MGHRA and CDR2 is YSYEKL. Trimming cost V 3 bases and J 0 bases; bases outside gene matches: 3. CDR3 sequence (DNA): TGCGCCAGCAGCCAGGGACTAGCAGCCTCCTACGAGCAGTACTTC. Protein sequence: CASSQGLAASYEQYF.

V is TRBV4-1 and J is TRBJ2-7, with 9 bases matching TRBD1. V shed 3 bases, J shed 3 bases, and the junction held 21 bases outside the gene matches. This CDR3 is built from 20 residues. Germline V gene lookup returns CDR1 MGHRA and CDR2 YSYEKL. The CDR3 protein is CASSQFPGQGLRGYFYEQYF. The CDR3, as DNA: TGCGCCAGCAGCCAGTTCCCGGGACAGGGTCTTCGAGGTTATTTCTACGAGCAGTACTTC.

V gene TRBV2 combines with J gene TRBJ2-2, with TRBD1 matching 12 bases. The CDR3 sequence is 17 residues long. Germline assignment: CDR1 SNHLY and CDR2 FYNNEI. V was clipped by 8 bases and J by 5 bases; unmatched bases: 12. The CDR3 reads CASEDPWDRGLTGELFF. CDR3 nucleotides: TGTGCCAGCGAAGACCCATGGGACAGGGGGCTGACCGGGGAGCTGTTTTTT.

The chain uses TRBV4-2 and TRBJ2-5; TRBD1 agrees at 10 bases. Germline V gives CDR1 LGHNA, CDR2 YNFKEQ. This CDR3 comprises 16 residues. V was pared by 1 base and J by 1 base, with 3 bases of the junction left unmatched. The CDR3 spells CASSQAGTGVQETQYF. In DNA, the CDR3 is TGTGCCAGCAGCCAAGCCGGGACAGGGGTCCAAGAGACCCAGTACTTC.

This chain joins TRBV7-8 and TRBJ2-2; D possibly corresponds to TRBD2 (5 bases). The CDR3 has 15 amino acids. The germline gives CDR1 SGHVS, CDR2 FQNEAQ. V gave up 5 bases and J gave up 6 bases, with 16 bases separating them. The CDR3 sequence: CASSPTRGRAGELFF. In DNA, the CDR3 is TGTGCCAGCAGCCCAACTAGAGGTCGCGCCGGGGAGCTGTTTTTT.

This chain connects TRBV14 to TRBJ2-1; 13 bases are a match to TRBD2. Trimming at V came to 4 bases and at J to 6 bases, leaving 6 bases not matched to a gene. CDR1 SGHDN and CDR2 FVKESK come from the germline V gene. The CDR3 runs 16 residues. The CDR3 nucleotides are TGTGCCAGCAGCCTCCTAGGGACTAGCGGGATCAATGAGCAGTTCTTC. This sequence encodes CASSLLGTSGINEQFF.

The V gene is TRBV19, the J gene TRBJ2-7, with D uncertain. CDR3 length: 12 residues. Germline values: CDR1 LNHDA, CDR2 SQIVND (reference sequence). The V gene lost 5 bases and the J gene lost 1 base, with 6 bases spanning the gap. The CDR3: CASSERSYEQYF. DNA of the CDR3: TGTGCCAGTAGTGAACGGTCCTACGAGCAGTACTTC. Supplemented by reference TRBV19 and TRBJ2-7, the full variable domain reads DGGITQSPKYLFRKEGQNVTLSCEQNLNHDAMYWYRQDPGQGLRLIYYSQIVNDFQKGDIAEGYSVSREKKESFPLTVTSAQKNPTAFYLCASSERSYEQYFGPGTRLTVT.

CDR3 in DNA: TGTGCCAGCAGCTTCTACAGGGGAGGAGGTGGCACCGGGGAGCTGTTTTTT. This encodes CASSFYRGGGGTGELFF. This chain uses TRBV5-4 with TRBJ2-2, with TRBD1 as a possible D gene (7 bases). The CDR3 is 17 amino acids. From germline, CDR1 is SGHNT and CDR2 YYREEE (reference sequence). Trimming pared 2 bases from V and 4 bases from J, leaving 18 bases between.

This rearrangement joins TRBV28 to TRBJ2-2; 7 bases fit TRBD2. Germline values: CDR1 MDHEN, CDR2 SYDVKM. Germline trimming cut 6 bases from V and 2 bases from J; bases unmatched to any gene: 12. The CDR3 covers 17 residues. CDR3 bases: TGTGCCAGCAGCCGAGCTGAAGCGGGGTTCAACACCGGGGAGCTGTTTTTT. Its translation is CASSRAEAGFNTGELFF.

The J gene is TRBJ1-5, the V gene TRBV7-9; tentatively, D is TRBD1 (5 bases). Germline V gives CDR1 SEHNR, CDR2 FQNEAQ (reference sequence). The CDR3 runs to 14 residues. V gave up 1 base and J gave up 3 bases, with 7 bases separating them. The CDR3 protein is CASSLGQFNQPQHF. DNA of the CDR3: TGTGCCAGCAGCTTAGGACAGTTCAATCAGCCCCAGCATTTT. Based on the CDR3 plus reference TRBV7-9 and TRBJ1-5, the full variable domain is DTGVSQNPRHKITKRGQNVTFRCDPISEHNRLYWYRQTLGQGPEFLTYFQNEAQLEKSRLLSDRFSAERPKGSFSTLEIQRTEQGDSAMYLCASSLGQFNQPQHFGDGTRLSIL.

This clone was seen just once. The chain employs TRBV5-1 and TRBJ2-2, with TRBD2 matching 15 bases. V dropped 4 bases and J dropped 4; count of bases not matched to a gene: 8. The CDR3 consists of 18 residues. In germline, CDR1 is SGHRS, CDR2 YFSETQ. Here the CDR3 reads CASSTGLAGGWGTGELFF. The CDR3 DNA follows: TGCGCCAGCAGCACGGGACTAGCGGGAGGCTGGGGCACCGGGGAGCTGTTTTTT. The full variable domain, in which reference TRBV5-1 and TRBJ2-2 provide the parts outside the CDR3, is KAGVTQTPRYLIKTRGQQVTLSCSPISGHRSVSWYQQTPGQGLQFLFEYFSETQRNKGNFPGRFSGRQFSNSRSEMNVSTLELGDSALYLCASSTGLAGGWGTGELFFGEGSRLTVL.

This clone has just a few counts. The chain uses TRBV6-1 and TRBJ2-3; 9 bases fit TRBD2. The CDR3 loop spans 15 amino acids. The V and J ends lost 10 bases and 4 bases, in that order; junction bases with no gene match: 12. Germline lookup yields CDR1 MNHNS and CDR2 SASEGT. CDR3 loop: CAIRMTSGGSDTQYF. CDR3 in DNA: TGTGCCATCAGAATGACGAGCGGGGGGTCAGATACGCAGTATTTT.

CDR3 bases: TGTGCCAGCAGTGCCCAGGGTGGTGTAGAAGCTTTCTTT. Its protein product is CASSAQGGVEAFF. This rearrangement joins TRBV6-1 to TRBJ1-1; TRBD1 is a possible D gene (5 bases). Trimming took off 4 bases at V and 8 bases at J, with 14 bases between the two ends. This CDR3 region has 13 residues. Germline values: CDR1 MNHNS, CDR2 SASEGT.

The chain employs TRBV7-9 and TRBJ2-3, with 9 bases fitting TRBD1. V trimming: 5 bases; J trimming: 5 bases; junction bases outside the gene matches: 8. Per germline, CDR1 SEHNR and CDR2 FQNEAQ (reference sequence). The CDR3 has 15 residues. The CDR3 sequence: CASSHGTGPGDTQYF. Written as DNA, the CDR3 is TGTGCCAGCAGCCACGGGACAGGGCCTGGAGATACGCAGTATTTT.